These 24 T cell receptor beta chains came from one sample sequenced in a study of blood T cells in healthy people across ages. A J-beta primer mix and a sample-barcoded 5' primer were used in a second PCR of roughly 6 to 12 cycles. TCRdb passed the 5' RACE reads through MiXCR, listing each CDR3 protein once. The sample shows some 1,800,000 distinct CDR3 sequences, about 39% of them seen only once. Material for sequencing was blood. These receptors were collected from a human donor in good health.

The chain carries TRBV6-1 and TRBJ2-6, with D possibly matching TRBD1 (5 bases). Deletions cut 10 bases from V and 0 bases from J, with 16 bases between. CDR3 length: 16 residues. The germline CDR1 and CDR2 sequences are MNHNS and SASEGT. The DNA of the CDR3 is TGTGCCAACGGCTCTAGGGGTGGCTCTGGGGCCAACGTCCTGACTTTC. Translation: CANGSRGGSGANVLTF.

This clonotype showed up just a few times. V and J are TRBV6-5 and TRBJ1-1; the match to TRBD1 covers 7 bases. V lost 8 bases and J lost 5; bases outside the gene matches: 17. Germline V gives CDR1 MNHEY, CDR2 SVGAGI. This CDR3 has 16 residues. In DNA form, the CDR3 reads TGTGCCAGCGAAAACTACCGGAGGGGGCTGAGAACTGAAGCTTTCTTT. Translated: CASENYRRGLRTEAFF.

Only a few counts were recorded for this clonotype. The chain combines TRBV7-2 with TRBJ1-4; 11 bases match TRBD1. V trimming: 5 bases; J trimming: 8 bases; junction bases outside the gene matches: 4. The CDR3 sequence is 14 residues long. From germline, CDR1 is SGHTA and CDR2 FQGNSA. The CDR3 nucleotides are TGTGCCAGCAGCGGGACAGGGGGGAACGAAAAACTGTTTTTT. As protein: CASSGTGGNEKLFF.

This rearrangement joins TRBV20-1 to TRBJ2-1; 13 positions agree with TRBD2. In germline, CDR1 is DFQATT, CDR2 SNEGSKA (reference sequence). The ends lost 5 bases at V and 9 bases at J; junction bases unmatched: 7. This CDR3 region has 14 residues. The CDR3 sequence: CSAPTSGGWGEQFF. CDR3 DNA sequence: TGCAGTGCTCCGACTAGCGGGGGGTGGGGTGAGCAGTTCTTC.

This clonotype was seen a handful of times. The chain joins TRBV29-1 to TRBJ2-4; TRBD1 aligns across 8 bases. V lost 1 base to trimming and J lost 9 bases; unmatched junction nucleotides: 5. CDR1 is SQVTM and CDR2 is ANQGSEA in the germline V gene. CDR3 length: 13 residues. The chain's CDR3 is CSVEVLGTGIQYF. CDR3 nucleotide sequence: TGCAGCGTTGAAGTTCTCGGGACAGGCATTCAGTACTTC. Combining the CDR3 with reference TRBV29-1 and TRBJ2-4 gives the whole variable domain SAVISQKPSRDICQRGTSLTIQCQVDSQVTMMFWYRQQPGQSLTLIATANQGSEATYESGFVIDKFPISRPNLTFSTLTVSNMSPEDSSIYLCSVEVLGTGIQYFGAGTRLSVL.

The chain employs TRBV7-9 and TRBJ2-7, with D hard to call. Germline V gene data show CDR1 as SEHNR and CDR2 as FQNEAQ (reference sequence). V lost 5 bases to trimming and J lost 3 bases, with 14 bases between them. The CDR3 has 14 amino acids. Here the CDR3 reads CASSLLFGFYEQYF. CDR3 DNA sequence: TGTGCCAGCAGCCTCTTGTTCGGATTCTACGAGCAGTACTTC.

In the case of this clonotype: The junction differs from germline at one of its ends, possibly a read error. The rearrangement joins TRBV6-4 to TRBJ2-1; D unresolved. Per germline, CDR1 MRHNA and CDR2 SNTAGT. The CDR3 totals 15 residues. CDR3 in DNA: TGTGCCAGCAGTGACTCACCCAACTCCTACAACGAGCAGTTCTTC. It encodes CASSDSPNSYNEQFF.

The genes are TRBV24-1 and TRBJ2-5, with unresolved D. Germline assignment: CDR1 KGHDR and CDR2 SFDVKD. The length of the CDR3 is 13 residues. Between the trimmed V and J ends, which lost 9 bases and 2 bases, there was a span of 12 bases. The CDR3 nucleotides read TGTGCCACCGGCACCCACCTACAAGAGACCCAGTACTTC. It codes for CATGTHLQETQYF.

This clonotype was detected a few times. The chain employs TRBV3-1 and TRBJ2-7; 11 positions match TRBD2. The CDR3 totals 15 residues. Trimming took 0 bases from V and 4 from J; bases not matched to a gene: 2. Germline V lookup: CDR1 LGHDT, CDR2 YNNKEL (reference sequence). The CDR3 nucleotides are TGTGCCAGCAGCCAAGATACTAGCGGGGGTTACGAGCAGTACTTC. Its protein product is CASSQDTSGGYEQYF.

This clonotype was counted once. In DNA form, the CDR3 reads TGCAGCGTTGAAGGGGGAGATCCTTATGGCTACACCTTC. It translates to CSVEGGDPYGYTF. The chain links TRBV29-1 to TRBJ1-2, with no clear D. This CDR3 has 13 residues. In germline, CDR1 is SQVTM, CDR2 ANQGSEA. Trimming stripped 1 base from V and 5 bases from J, with 11 bases between.

This clonotype was seen more than once but under ten times. This CDR3 reads CAIRGGYGYTF. In nucleotides, the CDR3 is TGTGCCATCCGCGGGGGCTACGGCTACACCTTC. The chain has TRBV12-3 or TRBV12-4 and TRBJ1-2; a possible D gene is TRBD1 (6 bases). This CDR3 has 11 amino acids. V shed 10 bases and J shed 8 bases, with 14 bases lying between them.

The chain combines TRBV28 with TRBJ1-5; 7 nucleotides agree with TRBD1. Trimming at V came to 6 bases and at J to 5 bases, leaving 7 bases not matched to a gene. The CDR3 runs 14 residues. Germline loops: CDR1 MDHEN, CDR2 SYDVKM. This CDR3 reads CASRRQGKDQPQHF. The CDR3 DNA reads as TGTGCCAGCAGGAGACAGGGTAAAGATCAGCCCCAGCATTTT. Full variable domain (remainder filled in from reference TRBV28 and TRBJ1-5): DVKVTQSSRYLVKRTGEKVFLECVQDMDHENMFWYRQDPGLGLRLIYFSYDVKMKEKGDIPEGYSVSREKKERFSLILESASTNQTSMYLCASRRQGKDQPQHFGDGTRLSIL.

This clonotype was counted a few times. The V call is TRBV5-5, the J call TRBJ1-1, with 7 bases identical to TRBD1. The CDR3 covers 15 residues. Trimming removed 4 bases from V and 4 bases from J; junction bases left unmatched: 10. CDR1 and CDR2 from the germline V gene are SGHKS and YYEKEE (reference sequence). The CDR3 DNA reads TGTGCCAGCAGCAGAACCCGGGGACAGTCCACTGAAGCTTTCTTT. This encodes CASSRTRGQSTEAFF.

This clonotype showed up just a few times. This chain joins TRBV5-1 and TRBJ1-1, with D possibly TRBD1 on 6 matching bases. This CDR3 comprises 15 residues. V was pared by 4 bases and J by 6 bases, with 19 bases between. Germline CDR1 SGHRS, CDR2 YFSETQ. The CDR3 loop reads CASSLPVRGSPEAFF. CDR3 in DNA: TGCGCCAGCAGCCTCCCTGTGAGGGGGAGTCCTGAAGCTTTCTTT.

On this clonotype itself: A much larger clone sits a single nucleotide away, making a read error possible. The chain carries TRBV7-9 and TRBJ2-5; D is ambiguous. The closer fit of TRBJ2-7 to the DNA end suggests the J call may be wrong. The CDR3 is made up of 13 amino acids. CDR1 and CDR2 (germline): SEHNR, FQNEAQ (reference sequence). The CDR3 sequence: CASNSGRFYEQYF. The CDR3 nucleotides are TGTGCCAGCAACTCCGGACGGTTCTACGAGCAGTACTTC.

V gene TRBV2 combines with J gene TRBJ1-2, with D uncertain. V gave up 10 bases and J gave up 7 bases, with 16 bases separating them. Looked up from germline, CDR1 is SNHLY and CDR2 is FYNNEI. The CDR3 is made up of 12 amino acids. The CDR3 nucleotides read TGTGCCACCGTTGATGAGTTACGTGGCTACACCTTC. Protein product: CATVDELRGYTF.

This sequence joins TRBV11-3 and TRBJ1-4, with TRBD1 as a possible D gene (6 bases). Trimming shortened V by 5 bases and J by 3 bases, and 16 bases separated the two germline ends. In germline, CDR1 is SGHNT, CDR2 YENEEA. The CDR3 totals 16 residues. The CDR3 is CASSLRTARPNEKLFF. The DNA of the CDR3 is TGTGCCAGCAGCCTCCGGACAGCCCGCCCTAATGAAAAACTGTTTTTT.

This clonotype was counted only a few times. The chain links TRBV7-3 to TRBJ2-6; tentative D call: TRBD1 (6 bases). The V end lost 1 base, the J end lost 2 bases, and 9 bases lay between the germline ends. This CDR3 region has 16 residues. CDR1 is SGHTA, CDR2 FQGTGA, per germline. CDR3 amino acids: CASSLIGTPGANVLTF. CDR3 DNA sequence: TGTGCCAGCAGCTTAATCGGGACACCTGGGGCCAACGTCCTGACTTTC.

This clonotype was seen a few times. The V gene is TRBV28, the J gene TRBJ1-2; D is unclear. The V end lost 1 base, the J end lost 5 bases, and 8 bases lay between the germline ends. The CDR3 extends over 13 amino acids. The germline V gene encodes CDR1 MDHEN and CDR2 SYDVKM. This chain's CDR3 is CASSLLSYYGYTF. CDR3 sequence (DNA): TGTGCCAGCAGTTTATTATCCTATTATGGCTACACCTTC.

The chain uses TRBV6-1 and TRBJ2-4; TRBD2 matches 12 bases. The DNA end is more similar to TRBJ2-7, so the J call may be wrong. In germline, CDR1 is MNHNS, CDR2 SASEGT. The CDR3 has 17 residues. CDR3 DNA sequence: TGTGCCAGCAGCCGCGCCCTTCCTAGCGGGGGGGCCGACGAGCAGTACTTC. This encodes CASSRALPSGGADEQYF.

The chain carries TRBV6-6 and TRBJ2-4; D is possibly TRBD1 (6 bases). The better agreement between TRBJ2-7 and the DNA end casts doubt on the J call. This CDR3 has 16 amino acids. Germline-derived CDR1 and CDR2 are MNHNY and SVGAGI (reference sequence). In DNA, the CDR3 is TGTGCCAGCAGTTATAACCCGGGACATGGGCAGTACGAGCAGTACTTC. Its protein product is CASSYNPGHGQYEQYF.

This clonotype was found a few times. V usage is TRBV6-1 and J usage is TRBJ2-7; D unclear. The germline gives CDR1 MNHNS, CDR2 SASEGT. The CDR3 totals 18 residues. The V end lost 5 bases, the J end lost 5 bases, and 28 bases lay between the germline ends. CDR3 nucleotides: TGTGCCAGCAGTCGACTTTATTCCACAGCTGTAAAGGGAAACGAGCAGTACTTC. It specifies CASSRLYSTAVKGNEQYF.

The rearrangement joins TRBV27 to TRBJ2-3; D possibly matches TRBD1 or TRBD2 (5 bases each). Trimming left V 2 bases short and J 4 bases short, with 13 bases between. The CDR3 is 15 amino acids. From germline, CDR1 is MNHEY and CDR2 SMNVEV (reference sequence). CDR3 amino acids: CASSLIGLGADTQYF. As DNA, the CDR3 is TGTGCCAGCAGTTTAATCGGCTTGGGGGCAGATACGCAGTATTTT.

The chain links TRBV5-1 to TRBJ2-5; D not resolved. The CDR3 is 13 amino acids. Germline lookup yields CDR1 SGHRS and CDR2 YFSETQ. With 0 bases removed from V and 5 bases from J, the gap between germline ends came to 8 bases. CDR3 nucleotide sequence: TGCGCCAGCAGCTTGGAAAACGGGGAGACCCAGTACTTC. This gives the protein CASSLENGETQYF.